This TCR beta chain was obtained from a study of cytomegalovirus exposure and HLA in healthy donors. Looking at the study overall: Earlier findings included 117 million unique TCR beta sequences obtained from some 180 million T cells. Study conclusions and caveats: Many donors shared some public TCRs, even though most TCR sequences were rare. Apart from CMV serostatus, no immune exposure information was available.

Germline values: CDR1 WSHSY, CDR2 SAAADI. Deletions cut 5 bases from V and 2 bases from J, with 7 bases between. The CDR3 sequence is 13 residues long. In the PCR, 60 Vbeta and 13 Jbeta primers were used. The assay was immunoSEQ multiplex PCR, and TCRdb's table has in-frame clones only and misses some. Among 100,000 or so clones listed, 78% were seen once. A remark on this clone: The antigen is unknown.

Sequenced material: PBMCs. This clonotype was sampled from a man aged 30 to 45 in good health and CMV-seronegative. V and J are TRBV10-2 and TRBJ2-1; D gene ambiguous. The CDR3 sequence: CASSLETYNEQFF. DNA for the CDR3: TGCGCCAGCAGTTTAGAGACCTACAATGAGCAGTTCTTC.